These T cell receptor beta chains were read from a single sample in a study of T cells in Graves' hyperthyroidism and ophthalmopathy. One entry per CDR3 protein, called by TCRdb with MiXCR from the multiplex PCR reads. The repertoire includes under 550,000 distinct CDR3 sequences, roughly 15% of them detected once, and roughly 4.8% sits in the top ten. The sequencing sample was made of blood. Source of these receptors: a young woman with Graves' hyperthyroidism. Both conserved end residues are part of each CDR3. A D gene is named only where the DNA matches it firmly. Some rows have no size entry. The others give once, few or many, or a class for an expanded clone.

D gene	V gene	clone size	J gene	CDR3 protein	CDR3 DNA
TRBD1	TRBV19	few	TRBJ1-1	CASKGFGTGNTEAFF	TGTGCCAGTAAGGGTTTCGGGACAGGGAACACTGAAGCTTTCTTT
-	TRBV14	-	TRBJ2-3	CASSRTHRTDTQYF	TGTGCCAGCAGTCGGACCCATCGCACAGATACGCAGTATTTT
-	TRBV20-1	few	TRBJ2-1	CSAQGMTDPINYNEQFF	TGCAGTGCCCAAGGTATGACAGACCCAATCAACTACAATGAGCAGTTCTTC
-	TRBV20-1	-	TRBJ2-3	CSARPGERVSADTQYF	TGCAGTGCTAGGCCCGGCGAGCGGGTGTCGGCAGATACGCAGTATTTT
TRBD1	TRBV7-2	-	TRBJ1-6	CASSAGTGYSPLHF	TGTGCCAGCAGCGCCGGGACAGGGTATTCACCCCTCCACTTT
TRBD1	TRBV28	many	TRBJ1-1	CASSPGGQGATEAFF	TGTGCCAGCAGTCCCGGCGGACAGGGTGCCACTGAAGCTTTCTTT
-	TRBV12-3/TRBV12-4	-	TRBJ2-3	CASRRGTDTQYF	TGTGCCAGCAGGCGGGGCACAGACACGCAGTATTTT
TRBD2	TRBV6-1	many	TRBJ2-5	CASSEQTSGRPGETQYF	TGTGCCAGCAGTGAACAAACTAGCGGGAGGCCAGGGGAGACCCAGTACTTC
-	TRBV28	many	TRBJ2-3	CASSFPPTRDFTDTQYF	TGTGCCAGCAGTTTCCCCCCGACTAGGGACTTCACAGATACGCAGTATTTT
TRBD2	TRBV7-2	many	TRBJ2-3	CASSSATSGAQYF	TGTGCCAGCAGCTCGGCCACTAGCGGGGCCCAGTATTTT
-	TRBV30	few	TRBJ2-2	CAWRKGITGELFF	TGTGCCTGGAGGAAGGGGATCACCGGGGAGCTGTTTTTT